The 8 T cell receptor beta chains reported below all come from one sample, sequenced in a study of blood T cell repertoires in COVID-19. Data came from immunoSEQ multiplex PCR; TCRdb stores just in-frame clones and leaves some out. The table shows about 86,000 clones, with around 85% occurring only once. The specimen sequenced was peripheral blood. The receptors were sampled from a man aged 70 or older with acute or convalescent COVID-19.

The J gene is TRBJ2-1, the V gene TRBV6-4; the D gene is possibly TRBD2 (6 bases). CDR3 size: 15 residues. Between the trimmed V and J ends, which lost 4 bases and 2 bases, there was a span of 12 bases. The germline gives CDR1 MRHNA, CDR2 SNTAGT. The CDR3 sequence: CASSAEPGAYNEQFF. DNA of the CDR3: TGTGCCAGCAGTGCGGAGCCGGGGGCCTACAATGAGCAGTTCTTC.

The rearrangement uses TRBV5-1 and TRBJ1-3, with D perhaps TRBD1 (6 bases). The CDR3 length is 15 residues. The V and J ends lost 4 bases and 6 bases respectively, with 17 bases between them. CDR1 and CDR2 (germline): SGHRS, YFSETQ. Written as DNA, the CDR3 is TGCGCCAGCAGCCCTTACTCCGGGACATTAAACACCATATATTTT. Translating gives CASSPYSGTLNTIYF. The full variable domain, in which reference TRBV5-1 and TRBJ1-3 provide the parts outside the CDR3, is KAGVTQTPRYLIKTRGQQVTLSCSPISGHRSVSWYQQTPGQGLQFLFEYFSETQRNKGNFPGRFSGRQFSNSRSEMNVSTLELGDSALYLCASSPYSGTLNTIYFGEGSWLTVV.

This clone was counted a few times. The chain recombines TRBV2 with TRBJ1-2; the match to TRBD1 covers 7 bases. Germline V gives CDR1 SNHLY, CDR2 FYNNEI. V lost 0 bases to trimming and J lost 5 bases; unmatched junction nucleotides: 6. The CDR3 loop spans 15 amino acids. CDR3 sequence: CASSEAGGTAYGYTF. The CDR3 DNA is TGTGCCAGCAGTGAAGCCGGCGGGACAGCATATGGCTACACCTTC.

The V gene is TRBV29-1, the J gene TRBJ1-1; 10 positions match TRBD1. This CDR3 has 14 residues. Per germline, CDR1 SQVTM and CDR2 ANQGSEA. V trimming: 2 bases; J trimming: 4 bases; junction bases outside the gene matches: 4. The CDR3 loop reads CSVERQGAGTEAFF. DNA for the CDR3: TGCAGCGTTGAAAGACAGGGGGCGGGCACTGAAGCTTTCTTT.

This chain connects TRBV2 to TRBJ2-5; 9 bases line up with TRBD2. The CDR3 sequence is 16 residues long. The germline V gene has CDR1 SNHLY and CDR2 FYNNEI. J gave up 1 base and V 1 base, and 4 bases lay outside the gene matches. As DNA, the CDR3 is TGTGCCAGCAGTGAAGGGGTAGCGGGGGTCCAAGAGACCCAGTACTTC. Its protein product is CASSEGVAGVQETQYF. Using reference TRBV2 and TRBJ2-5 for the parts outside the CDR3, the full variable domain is EPEVTQTPSHQVTQMGQEVILRCVPISNHLYFYWYRQILGQKVEFLVSFYNNEISEKSEIFDDQFSVERPDGSNFTLKIRSTKLEDSAMYFCASSEGVAGVQETQYFGPGTRLLVL.

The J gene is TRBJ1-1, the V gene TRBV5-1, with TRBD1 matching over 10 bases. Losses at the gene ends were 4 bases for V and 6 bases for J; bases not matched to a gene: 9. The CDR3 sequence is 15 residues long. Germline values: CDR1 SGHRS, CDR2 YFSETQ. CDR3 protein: CASSPGTGARAEAFF. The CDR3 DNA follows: TGCGCCAGCAGCCCAGGGACAGGGGCGAGGGCTGAAGCTTTCTTT. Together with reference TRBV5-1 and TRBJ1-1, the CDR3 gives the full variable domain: KAGVTQTPRYLIKTRGQQVTLSCSPISGHRSVSWYQQTPGQGLQFLFEYFSETQRNKGNFPGRFSGRQFSNSRSEMNVSTLELGDSALYLCASSPGTGARAEAFFGQGTRLTVV.

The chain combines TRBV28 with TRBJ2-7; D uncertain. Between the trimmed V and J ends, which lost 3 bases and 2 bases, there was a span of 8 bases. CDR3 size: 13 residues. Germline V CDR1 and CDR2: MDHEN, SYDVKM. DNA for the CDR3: TGTGCCAGCAGTTTCACGGTGCCCTACGAGCAGTACTTC. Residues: CASSFTVPYEQYF.

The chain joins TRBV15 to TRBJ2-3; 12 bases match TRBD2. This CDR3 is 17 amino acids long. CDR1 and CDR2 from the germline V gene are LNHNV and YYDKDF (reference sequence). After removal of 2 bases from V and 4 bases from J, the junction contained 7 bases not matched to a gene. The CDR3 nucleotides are TGTGCCACCAGCAGAACCCAGACTAGCGGGGGACCAGATACGCAGTATTTT. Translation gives CATSRTQTSGGPDTQYF.